The clone carrying this TCR beta chain turned up a few times. Expressed TCRB transcripts were sequenced after all isolated RNA was converted to cDNA. Generated by immunoSEQ multiplex PCR, the TCRdb table keeps only in-frame clones and is missing some. The data hold some 44,000 clones, with approximately 48% observed a single time. The data were taken from a study of beta chain features in type 1 diabetes. There are 16 residues in the CDR3. Trimming took 1 base from V and 2 from J; bases not matched to a gene: 4. Looked up from germline, CDR1 is SGHTA and CDR2 is FQGNSA. The chain has TRBV7-2 and TRBJ2-2, with TRBD2 identical over 7 bases. Sequencing used stem cell memory CD4+ T cells from blood. This TCR was recovered from a woman aged 30 to 39 in good health. CDR3 sequence (DNA): TGTGCCAGCAGCTTAGTAGTGACTAGCAACACCGGGGAGCTGTTTTTT. Its protein is CASSLVVTSNTGELFF. Variable domain in full (rest from reference TRBV7-2 and TRBJ2-2): GAGVSQSPSNKVTEKGKDVELRCDPISGHTALYWYRQSLGQGLEFLIYFQGNSAPDKSGLPSDRFSAERTGGSVSTLTIQRTQQEDSAVYLCASSLVVTSNTGELFFGEGSRLTVL.